This T cell receptor beta chain was sequenced during a study of T cell changes during pregnancy in multiple sclerosis. Clones were read by immunoSEQ multiplex PCR, and TCRdb kept only the in-frame ones, dropping some. The top ten hold 0.58% of the sample, which has tens of thousands of clones, about 90% seen once. The receptor comes from a female donor with multiple sclerosis, enrolled in a pregnancy study. Sample: CD4+ T cells from peripheral blood mononuclear cells, taken in the first trimester of pregnancy.

Here the CDR3 reads CASRLDAREQYF. The CDR3 DNA reads as TGTGCCAGCAGACTGGATGCGAGGGAGCAGTACTTC. This chain connects TRBV2 to TRBJ2-7; D not certain. The germline V and J ends were trimmed by 6 bases and 7 bases, with 13 bases remaining between them. The CDR3 runs to 12 residues. Germline CDR1 and CDR2: SNHLY and FYNNEI. Together with reference TRBV2 and TRBJ2-7, the CDR3 gives the full variable domain: EPEVTQTPSHQVTQMGQEVILRCVPISNHLYFYWYRQILGQKVEFLVSFYNNEISEKSEIFDDQFSVERPDGSNFTLKIRSTKLEDSAMYFCASRLDAREQYFGPGTRLTVT.